This TCR beta chain is from a study of blood T cell repertoires in COVID-19. This CDR3 is 13 amino acids long. Trimming took off 1 base at V and 7 bases at J, with 5 bases between the two ends. Measured with immunoSEQ multiplex PCR; TCRdb has only the in-frame clones, and not every one. The repertoire holds 80,000 or so clones, with approximately 84% as singletons. The sample was peripheral blood. The J gene is TRBJ1-6, the V gene TRBV12-3 or TRBV12-4; D unclear. The TCR sequence derives from a man in his fifties or sixties with COVID-19, enrolled during active disease. The CDR3 spells CASSLGGNSPLHF. DNA of the CDR3: TGTGCCAGCAGTTTAGGAGGGAATTCACCCCTCCACTTT.